What follows are 9 T cell receptor beta chains derived from one specimen sequenced in a study of blood T cell repertoires in COVID-19. Sequencing used immunoSEQ multiplex PCR; TCRdb keeps in-frame clones, though not all of them. Of around 240,000 clones listed, more than 75% were seen once; the top ten hold roughly 2%. Sequenced sample: PBMCs or T cells enriched from blood (not recorded which). These receptors all stem from a woman aged 45-60 years who had recovered from COVID-19.

This chain uses TRBV5-1 with TRBJ2-3; 10 bases agree with TRBD2. The V gene's germline CDR1 is SGHRS and CDR2 YFSETQ. This CDR3 comprises 17 residues. V was pared by 3 bases and J by 4 bases, with 11 bases of the junction left unmatched. CDR3 protein: CASSSGALAGFPDTQYF. The DNA for the CDR3 is TGCGCCAGCAGCTCCGGAGCACTAGCGGGGTTCCCAGATACGCAGTATTTT.

The V and J genes are TRBV28 and TRBJ2-7; no clear D gene. This CDR3 spans 15 amino acids. Trimming removed 3 bases at V and 6 bases at J, with 18 bases between. Germline CDR1 MDHEN, CDR2 SYDVKM. The CDR3 region has the DNA TGTGCCAGCAGTTTCGGTGGTCTTGAGGCCGGCGAGCAGTACTTC. Its protein is CASSFGGLEAGEQYF.

This sequence joins TRBV30 and TRBJ2-2; 10 bases fit TRBD1. The CDR3 loop spans 15 amino acids. After removal of 6 bases from V and 7 bases from J, the junction contained 11 bases not matched to a gene. Germline loops: CDR1 GTSNPN, CDR2 SVGIG (reference sequence). CDR3 coding DNA: TGTGCCTGCCCGTCCGACAGGGGGCGCGACGGGGAGCTGTTTTTT. Translation: CACPSDRGRDGELFF.

The rearrangement uses TRBV7-2 and TRBJ2-5, with 16 nucleotides matching TRBD2. The CDR3 is 17 residues long. Germline lookup yields CDR1 SGHTA and CDR2 FQGNSA. With 2 bases clipped from V and 4 bases from J, the junction kept 4 bases outside the gene matches. This chain's CDR3 is CASSLTGTSGGGETQYF. CDR3 nucleotide sequence: TGTGCCAGCAGCTTAACAGGGACTAGCGGGGGGGGAGAGACCCAGTACTTC.

This sequence joins TRBV6-2 or TRBV6-3 and TRBJ1-5; D gene unclear. Germline V CDR1 and CDR2: MNHEY, SVGEGT. Trimming pared 3 bases from V and 3 bases from J, leaving 9 bases between. CDR3 length: 14 residues. CDR3 bases: TGTGCCAGCAGTTATTTGACAATCAATCAGCCCCAGCATTTT. Amino acid sequence: CASSYLTINQPQHF.

In DNA, the CDR3 is TGTGCCAGCAGTCCCGGGACTAGCGGCTACAATGAGCAGTTCTTC. As protein: CASSPGTSGYNEQFF. The chain has TRBV27 and TRBJ2-1; 11 bases map to TRBD2. This CDR3 has 15 residues. V lost 5 bases and J lost 3; bases outside the gene matches: 3. Germline V gene sequence: CDR1 MNHEY, CDR2 SMNVEV (reference sequence).

The chain employs TRBV14 and TRBJ1-6; no reliable D call. Germline CDR1 is SGHDN and CDR2 is FVKESK. This CDR3 has 14 residues. Trimming took off 1 base at V and 5 bases at J, with 6 bases between the two ends. CDR3 in DNA: TGTGCCAGCAGCCAAGGACTCGATAATTCACCCCTCCACTTT. Encoded protein: CASSQGLDNSPLHF. The full variable domain, in which reference TRBV14 and TRBJ1-6 provide the parts outside the CDR3, is EAGVTQFPSHSVIEKGQTVTLRCDPISGHDNLYWYRRVMGKEIKFLLHFVKESKQDESGMPNNRFLAERTGGTYSTLKVQPAELEDSGVYFCASSQGLDNSPLHFGNGTRLTVT.

The genes are TRBV6-5 and TRBJ1-1; no definite D call. V dropped 5 bases and J dropped 7 bases, with 17 bases sitting between them. CDR3 length: 14 amino acids. CDR1 and CDR2 (germline): MNHEY, SVGAGI. The CDR3: CASSLPVAGVEAFF. CDR3 sequence (DNA): TGTGCCAGCAGTCTTCCGGTGGCGGGAGTTGAAGCTTTCTTT.

This clone was observed once. V is TRBV9 and J is TRBJ2-3; possibly TRBD2 for D (5 bases). CDR1 is SGDLS, CDR2 YYNGEE, per germline. The V end lost 4 bases, the J end lost 6 bases, and 21 bases lay between the germline ends. This CDR3 contains 16 residues. CDR3 in amino acids: CASSLLRGSLGDTQYF. DNA for the CDR3: TGTGCCAGCAGCCTACTGCGAGGGAGCCTGGGTGATACGCAGTATTTT.